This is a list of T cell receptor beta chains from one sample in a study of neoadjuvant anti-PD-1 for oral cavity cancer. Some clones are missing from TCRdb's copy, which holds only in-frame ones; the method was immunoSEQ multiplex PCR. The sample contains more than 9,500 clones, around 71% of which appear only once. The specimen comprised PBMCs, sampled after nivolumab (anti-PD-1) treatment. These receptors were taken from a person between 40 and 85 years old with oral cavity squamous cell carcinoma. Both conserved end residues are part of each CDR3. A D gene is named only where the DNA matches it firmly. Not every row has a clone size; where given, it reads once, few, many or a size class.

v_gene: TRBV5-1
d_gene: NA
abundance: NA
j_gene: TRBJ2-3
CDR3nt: TGCGCCAGCAGTACCGGCACAGATACGCAGTATTTT
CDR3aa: CASSTGTDTQYF

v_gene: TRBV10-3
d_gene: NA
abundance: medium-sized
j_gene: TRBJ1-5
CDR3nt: TGTGCCATCAGTCCGGGGAATCAGCCCCAGCATTTT
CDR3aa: CAISPGNQPQHF

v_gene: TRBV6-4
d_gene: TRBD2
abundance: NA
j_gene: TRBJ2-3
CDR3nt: TGTGCCAGCAGTGACAAAGCGGGAGCTGAGACAGATACGCAGTATTTT
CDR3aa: CASSDKAGAETDTQYF

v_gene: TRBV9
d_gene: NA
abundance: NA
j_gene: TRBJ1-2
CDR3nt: TGTGCCAGCAGCCCCCAACAGGGACTCGAGGGCTACACCTTC
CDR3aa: CASSPQQGLEGYTF

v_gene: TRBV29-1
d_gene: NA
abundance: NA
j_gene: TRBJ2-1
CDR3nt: TGCAGCGTTGAAAGGCAGGGAGGCTATTACAATGAGCAGTTCTTC
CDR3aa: CSVERQGGYYNEQFF

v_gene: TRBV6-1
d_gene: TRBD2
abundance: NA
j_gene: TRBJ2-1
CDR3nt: TGTGCCAGCAGTGTGTCTCTAGCGGGAGTTGGTTTTGAGCAGTTCTTC
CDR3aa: CASSVSLAGVGFEQFF

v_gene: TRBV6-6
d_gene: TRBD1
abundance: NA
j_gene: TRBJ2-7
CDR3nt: TGTGCCAGCAGTTTCGCGCAGGGGGCGAGAGAGCAGTACTTC
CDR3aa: CASSFAQGAREQYF

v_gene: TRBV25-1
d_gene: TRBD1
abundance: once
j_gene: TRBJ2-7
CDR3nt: TGTGCCAGCAGGGGGGACAGGGACGGGGAGCAGTACTTC
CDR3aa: CASRGDRDGEQYF

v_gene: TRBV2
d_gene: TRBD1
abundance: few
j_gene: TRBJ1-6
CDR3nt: TGTGCCAGCAGTGGACAGGGCGAACCACCCCTCCACTTT
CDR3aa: CASSGQGEPPLHF

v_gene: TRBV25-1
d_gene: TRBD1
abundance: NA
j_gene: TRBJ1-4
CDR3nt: TGTGCCAGCAGTGAAGGTGGACAGGGGGCGGGCGAAAAACTGTTTTTT
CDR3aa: CASSEGGQGAGEKLFF

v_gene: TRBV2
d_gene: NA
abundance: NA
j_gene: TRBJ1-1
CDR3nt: TGTGCCAGCAGACCGGGACACTTGAACACTGAAGCTTTCTTT
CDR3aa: CASRPGHLNTEAFF

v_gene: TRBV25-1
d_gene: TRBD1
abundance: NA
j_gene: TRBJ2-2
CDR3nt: TGTGCCAGCAGTGCTAATTGGGGGACAGGGAACACCGGGGAGCTGTTTTTT
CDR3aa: CASSANWGTGNTGELFF

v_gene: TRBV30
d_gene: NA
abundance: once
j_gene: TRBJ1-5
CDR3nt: TGTGCCTGGCAGGAGCATCCGGGGCCCCAGCATTTT
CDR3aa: CAWQEHPGPQHF

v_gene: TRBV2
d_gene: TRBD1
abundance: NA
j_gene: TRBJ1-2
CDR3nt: TGTGCCAGCAGTGAAATAATAGGGGGCCATGGCTACACCTTC
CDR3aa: CASSEIIGGHGYTF

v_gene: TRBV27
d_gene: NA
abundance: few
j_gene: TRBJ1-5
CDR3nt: TGTGCCAGCAGTTTGGGTCGGGGTGCTCAGCCCCAGCATTTT
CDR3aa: CASSLGRGAQPQHF

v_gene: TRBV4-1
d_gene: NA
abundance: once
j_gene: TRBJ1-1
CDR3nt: TGCGCCAGCAGCCAAGAGGAAGAGAAAGCTTTCTTT
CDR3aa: CASSQEEEKAFF

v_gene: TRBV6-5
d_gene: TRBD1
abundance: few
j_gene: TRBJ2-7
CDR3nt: TGTGCCAGCAGCCCGGGACAGTCCTACGAGCAGTACTTC
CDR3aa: CASSPGQSYEQYF

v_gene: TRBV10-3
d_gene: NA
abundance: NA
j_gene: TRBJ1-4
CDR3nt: TGTGCCATCAGTGAGCACCAAAGTGGTTCGAGGACGGATCCATGGTTGTTTTTT
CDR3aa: CAISEHQSGSRTDPWLFF

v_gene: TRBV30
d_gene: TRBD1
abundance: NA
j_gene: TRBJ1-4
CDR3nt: TGTGCCTGGAGTGGGGACAGCCTTAATGAAAAACTGTTTTTT
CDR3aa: CAWSGDSLNEKLFF

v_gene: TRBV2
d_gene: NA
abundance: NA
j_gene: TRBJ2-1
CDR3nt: TGTGCCAGCACTGTAGCGCTAGAAGGAAATGAGCAGTTCTTC
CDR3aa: CASTVALEGNEQFF

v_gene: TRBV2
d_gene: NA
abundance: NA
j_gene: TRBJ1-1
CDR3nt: TGTGCCAGCAATCAGGGTCGGTACACTGAAGCTTTCTTT
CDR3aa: CASNQGRYTEAFF

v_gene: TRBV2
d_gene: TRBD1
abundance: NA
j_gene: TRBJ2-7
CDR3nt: TGTGCCAGCAGCCGGGACAGCTACGAGCAGTACTTC
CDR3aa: CASSRDSYEQYF

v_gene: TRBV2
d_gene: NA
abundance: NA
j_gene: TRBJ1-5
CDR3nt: TGTGCCAGCAGTACGGGAGGGATAAGCAATCAGCCCCAGCATTTT
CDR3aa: CASSTGGISNQPQHF

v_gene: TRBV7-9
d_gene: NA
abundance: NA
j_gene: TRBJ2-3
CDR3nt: TGTGCCAGCAGCTTACAGAGCACAGATACGCAGTATTTT
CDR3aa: CASSLQSTDTQYF

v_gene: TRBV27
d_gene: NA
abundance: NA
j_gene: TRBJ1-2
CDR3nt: TGTGCCACCGAACTAGGGGGCTACACCTTC
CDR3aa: CATELGGYTF

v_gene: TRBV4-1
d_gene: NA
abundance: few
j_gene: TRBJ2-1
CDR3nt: TGCGCCAGCAGCCCGAGATTAAGCTCCTACAATGAGCAGTTCTTC
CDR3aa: CASSPRLSSYNEQFF

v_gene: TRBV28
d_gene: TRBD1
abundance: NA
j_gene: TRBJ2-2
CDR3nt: TGTGCCAGCAGCCAAGGGGGCGCTGCCACCGGGGAGCTGTTTTTT
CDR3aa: CASSQGGAATGELFF

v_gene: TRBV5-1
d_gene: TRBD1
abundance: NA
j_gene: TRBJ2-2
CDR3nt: TGCGCCAGCAGCTTCGGGACAGGGAATACCGGGGAGCTGTTTTTT
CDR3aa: CASSFGTGNTGELFF

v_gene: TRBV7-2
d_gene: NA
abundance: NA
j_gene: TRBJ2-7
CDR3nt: TGTGCCAGCAGACGGGGGGCCCACGAGCAGTACTTC
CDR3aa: CASRRGAHEQYF

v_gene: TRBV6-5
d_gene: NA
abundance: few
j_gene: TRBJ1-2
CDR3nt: TGTGCCAGCAGTTACGATTCGGGCCCTCGTGGCTATGGCTACACCTTC
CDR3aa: CASSYDSGPRGYGYTF

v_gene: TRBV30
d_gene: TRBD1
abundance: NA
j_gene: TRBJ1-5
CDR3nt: TGTGCCTGGAGTCTCGGTGGACAGGGGTTATTGAAGCAGCCCCAGCATTTT
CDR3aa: CAWSLGGQGLLKQPQHF

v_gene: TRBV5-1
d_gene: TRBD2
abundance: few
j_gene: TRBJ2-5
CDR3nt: TGCGCCAGCAGCTCGGGGACTAGCGGGCAAGAGACCCAGTACTTC
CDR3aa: CASSSGTSGQETQYF

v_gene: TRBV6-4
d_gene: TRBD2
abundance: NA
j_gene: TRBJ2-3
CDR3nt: TGTGCCAGCTCGGGGGGTAGCACAGATACGCAGTATTTT
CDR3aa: CASSGGSTDTQYF

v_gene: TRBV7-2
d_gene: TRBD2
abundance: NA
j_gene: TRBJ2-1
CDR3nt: TGTGCCAGCAGCTTAGCGGCTAGCGGGTACAATGAGCAGTTCTTC
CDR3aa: CASSLAASGYNEQFF